A single sample gave rise to the 17 T cell receptor beta chains below, sequenced in a study of cytomegalovirus exposure and HLA in healthy donors. The PCR made use of 60 Vbeta and 13 Jbeta primers. The assay was immunoSEQ multiplex PCR, and TCRdb's table has in-frame clones only and misses some. Of about 110,000 clones listed, about two thirds are singletons. Specimen: PBMCs. Receptor source: a man aged 25-45 years in good health and CMV-seropositive.

The chain recombines TRBV28 with TRBJ1-1; 9 nucleotides align to TRBD1. The CDR3 contains 14 residues. Trimming took 3 bases from V and 9 from J; bases not matched to a gene: 8. The germline gives CDR1 MDHEN, CDR2 SYDVKM. DNA for the CDR3: TGTGCCAGCAGTTTTACCGGGACAGGGTTGAAAGCTTTCTTT. Its protein product is CASSFTGTGLKAFF. Complete variable domain (other parts from reference TRBV28 and TRBJ1-1): DVKVTQSSRYLVKRTGEKVFLECVQDMDHENMFWYRQDPGLGLRLIYFSYDVKMKEKGDIPEGYSVSREKKERFSLILESASTNQTSMYLCASSFTGTGLKAFFGQGTRLTVV.

The chain combines TRBV7-3 with TRBJ1-2; TRBD1 is a possible D gene (6 bases). Trimming took 4 bases from V and 5 from J, leaving 11 bases between them. Germline CDR1 and CDR2: SGHTA and FQGTGA. The CDR3 runs 13 residues. The CDR3 is CASSSGQQYGYTF. The CDR3 bases are TGTGCCAGCAGCTCTGGACAGCAATATGGCTACACCTTC.

This sequence joins TRBV6-4 and TRBJ1-1; D gene unclear. The CDR3 covers 13 residues. V was cut by 4 bases and J by 5 bases, with 11 bases left in between. Germline V CDR1 and CDR2: MRHNA, SNTAGT. In DNA form, the CDR3 reads TGTGCCAGCAGTGTCGGGGAAAGGACTGAAGCTTTCTTT. It is translated as CASSVGERTEAFF.

This clone occurred once. The chain uses TRBV5-6 and TRBJ2-6; 7 bases fit TRBD2. Germline V gives CDR1 SGHDT, CDR2 YYEEEE. The CDR3 has 18 residues. Germline trimming cut 0 bases from V and 1 base from J; bases unmatched to any gene: 7. CDR3 bases: TGTGCCAGCAGCTTGGTCGGGGGGTTAAGGTCTGGGGCCAACGTCCTGACTTTC. It specifies CASSLVGGLRSGANVLTF.

The rearrangement links TRBV1 to TRBJ1-2. TRBV1 is a pseudogene segment. This CDR3 spans 16 amino acids. The CDR3 coding sequence is TGCACCAGCAGCCCCCAAAGGAACCCACGGCCTAGAGGCTACACCTTC. Protein: CTSSPQRNPRPRGYTF.

The chain uses TRBV9 and TRBJ2-2; tentative D call: TRBD1 (6 bases). The germline V gene has CDR1 SGDLS and CDR2 YYNGEE. Trimming took off 2 bases at V and 4 bases at J, with 15 bases between the two ends. The CDR3 has 16 residues. CDR3 DNA: TGTGCCAGCAGCGTCCGAGGGACAACGGGCACCGGGGAGCTGTTTTTT. It yields the protein CASSVRGTTGTGELFF.

Regarding this clone: An end of the junction differs from the germline gene, which may be a read error. V gene TRBV28 combines with J gene TRBJ2-7, with D perhaps TRBD2 (5 bases). Germline assignment: CDR1 MDHEN and CDR2 SYDVKM. This CDR3 has 16 amino acids. For the CDR3, the DNA is TGTGCCAGCAGTTACGCACTCGGACTCCTCTCCCACGAGCAGTACTTC. This sequence encodes CASSYALGLLSHEQYF.

The chain combines TRBV29-1 with TRBJ1-4; no firm D call. The germline CDR1 and CDR2 sequences are SQVTM and ANQGSEA. The CDR3 is 13 amino acids. Between the trimmed V and J ends, which lost 4 bases and 5 bases, there was a span of 11 bases. The CDR3 is CSVALEENEKLFF. CDR3 sequence (DNA): TGCAGCGTTGCTTTAGAAGAGAATGAAAAACTGTTTTTT.

The chain combines TRBV28 with TRBJ1-1; TRBD1 might be the D (6 bases). V dropped 5 bases and J dropped 1 base, with 20 bases sitting between them. The CDR3 runs to 17 residues. CDR1 is MDHEN, CDR2 SYDVKM, per germline. The CDR3 is CASSLTPGHPANTEAFF. In DNA form, the CDR3 reads TGTGCCAGCAGTCTTACCCCGGGACATCCGGCGAACACTGAAGCTTTCTTT.

This clone was observed a few times. CDR3: CASSPGQGNTGELFF. DNA for the CDR3: TGTGCCAGCAGCCCCGGACAGGGGAACACCGGGGAGCTGTTTTTT. This chain connects TRBV7-2 to TRBJ2-2; 8 bases match TRBD1. This CDR3 is 15 amino acids long. The V and J ends lost 5 bases and 1 base, in that order; junction bases with no gene match: 3. Germline loops: CDR1 SGHTA, CDR2 FQGNSA. Filled out from reference TRBV7-2 and TRBJ2-2, the complete variable domain reads GAGVSQSPSNKVTEKGKDVELRCDPISGHTALYWYRQSLGQGLEFLIYFQGNSAPDKSGLPSDRFSAERTGGSVSTLTIQRTQQEDSAVYLCASSPGQGNTGELFFGEGSRLTVL.

The rearrangement joins TRBV6-6 to TRBJ2-6; D is ambiguous. The CDR3 covers 16 residues. V lost 3 bases, J lost 6 bases, and 15 bases lay in between. The germline V gene has CDR1 MNHNY and CDR2 SVGAGI (reference sequence). CDR3 in DNA: TGTGCCAGCAGTTATCTCGTGGCCCACGAGGCCAACGTCCTGACTTTC. This gives the protein CASSYLVAHEANVLTF.

This sequence joins TRBV28 and TRBJ2-1, with 10 bases fitting TRBD1. CDR3 size: 15 residues. CDR1 is MDHEN, CDR2 SYDVKM, per germline. Losses at the gene ends were 6 bases for V and 7 bases for J; bases not matched to a gene: 9. CDR3 sequence reads: CASRPQTGGKNEQFF. In DNA form, the CDR3 reads TGTGCCAGCAGACCCCAGACAGGGGGCAAAAATGAGCAGTTCTTC.

CDR3 residues: CASSLNGGNTGELFF. In nucleotides, the CDR3 is TGTGCCAGCAGCTTAAACGGGGGGAACACCGGGGAGCTGTTTTTT. The chain combines TRBV7-2 with TRBJ2-2; weak D call: TRBD2 (6 bases). The CDR3 is made up of 15 amino acids. The germline gives CDR1 SGHTA, CDR2 FQGNSA. Trimming took 2 bases from V and 1 from J, leaving 8 bases between them.

This clone was detected a few times. This rearrangement joins TRBV7-9 to TRBJ2-7; the D gene is possibly TRBD2 (6 bases). Trimming removed 7 bases from V and 5 bases from J, with 24 bases in between. Germline V lookup: CDR1 SEHNR, CDR2 FQNEAQ (reference sequence). This CDR3 has 16 amino acids. The CDR3 DNA reads TGTGCCAGCAACCCGATGGGGAGGATCCATATAAACGAGCAGTACTTC. Residues: CASNPMGRIHINEQYF.

The V and J genes are TRBV21-1 and TRBJ1-1; the D call of TRBD1 is as the table states it, not checked on the DNA. TRBV21-1 is given as a pseudogene. The CDR3 sequence is 19 residues long. DNA for the CDR3: TGTGCCAGCAACCCGAGGATCGGACAGGGAGTAGGACTCAACACTGAAGCTTTCTTT. Residues: CASNPRIGQGVGLNTEAFF.

The rearrangement joins TRBV9 to TRBJ1-6; D may be TRBD1 (6 bases). The CDR3 totals 15 residues. Germline CDR1 reads SGDLS; CDR2 reads YYNGEE. V was trimmed by 0 bases and J by 5 bases, leaving 9 bases between them. The CDR3 bases are TGTGCCAGCAGCGTAGAGGACAGTGATAATTCACCCCTCCACTTT. Amino acid sequence: CASSVEDSDNSPLHF.

This clone was recorded a few times. V is TRBV5-6 and J is TRBJ1-6; D remains unclear. Germline CDR1 SGHDT, CDR2 YYEEEE. There are 14 residues in the CDR3. Deletions cut 3 bases from V and 13 bases from J, with 17 bases between. CDR3 region: CASSSVRSLDPLHF. CDR3 DNA sequence: TGTGCCAGCAGCTCAGTTCGGTCACTAGACCCCCTCCACTTT.